What follows are 26 T cell receptor beta chains derived from one specimen sequenced in a study of cytotoxic CD8 clonotypes in ibrutinib-treated CLL. Profiled with immunoSEQ multiplex PCR; TCRdb holds only in-frame clones, not every one. The sample has more than 150,000 clones, 72% seen once. The sample consisted of PBMCs, taken after 24 months of ibrutinib treatment. These TCRs come from a human donor with chronic lymphocytic leukemia.

J is TRBJ2-7 and V is TRBV19; maybe TRBD1 (6 bases). CDR3 length: 13 residues. V was cut by 8 bases and J by 5 bases, with 16 bases left in between. From germline, CDR1 is LNHDA and CDR2 SQIVND (reference sequence). The DNA of the CDR3 is TGTGCCAGTCAGTCCAGGGGCACGCACGAGCAGTACTTC. It codes for CASQSRGTHEQYF.

This clone was counted between two and nine times. The chain joins TRBV28 to TRBJ2-7; D is unresolved. The CDR3 runs 13 residues. CDR1 MDHEN and CDR2 SYDVKM come from the germline V gene. V dropped 4 bases and J dropped 0 bases, with 7 bases sitting between them. In DNA form, the CDR3 reads TGTGCCAGCAGTTATAGTGCCTCCTACGAGCAGTACTTC. Its translation is CASSYSASYEQYF.

This rearrangement joins TRBV7-3 to TRBJ2-7; D may be TRBD1 (5 bases). Germline V gene lookup returns CDR1 SGHTA and CDR2 FQGTGA. The CDR3 is 11 amino acids. Trimming removed 4 bases from V and 9 bases from J, with 10 bases in between. CDR3 bases: TGTGCCAGCAGCTCAGGGTTCGGGCAGTACTTC. Translating it yields CASSSGFGQYF.

V usage is TRBV2 and J usage is TRBJ1-2, with D possibly matching TRBD1 (5 bases). V lost 2 bases and J 8 bases, leaving 15 bases between the germline ends. Germline V gives CDR1 SNHLY, CDR2 FYNNEI. This CDR3 is 14 amino acids long. CDR3 residues: CASSEQGTPGGYTF. In DNA, the CDR3 is TGTGCCAGCAGTGAACAGGGAACCCCGGGCGGCTACACCTTC.

The gene calls are TRBV29-1 and TRBJ2-1, with 7 bases matching TRBD2. The germline V gene has CDR1 SQVTM and CDR2 ANQGSEA. V dropped 0 bases and J dropped 0; count of bases not matched to a gene: 5. The CDR3 is 16 residues long. The CDR3: CSVEEGSGGSYNEQFF. For the CDR3, the DNA is TGCAGCGTTGAAGAGGGTTCGGGAGGCTCCTACAATGAGCAGTTCTTC.

The chain combines TRBV27 with TRBJ2-7; 7 positions match TRBD1. The CDR3 contains 15 residues. Looked up from germline, CDR1 is MNHEY and CDR2 is SMNVEV (reference sequence). V was clipped by 7 bases and J by 0 bases; unmatched bases: 9. The DNA for the CDR3 is TGTGCCAGCACCATAGGGGGCAGGGGCTCCTACGAGCAGTACTTC. Translation: CASTIGGRGSYEQYF.

The V call is TRBV7-8, the J call TRBJ2-3; a weak D match, TRBD1 (6 bases). The V gene lost 0 bases and the J gene lost 3 bases, with 10 bases spanning the gap. CDR1 SGHVS and CDR2 FQNEAQ come from the germline V gene. The CDR3 is 15 amino acids. Here the CDR3 reads CASSLAQGSTDTQYF. The CDR3 region has the DNA TGTGCCAGCAGCTTAGCTCAGGGGAGTACAGATACGCAGTATTTT.

The table lists this clone with a count of one. The rearrangement uses TRBV2 and TRBJ2-7; 8 nucleotides line up with TRBD1. Germline V gene sequence: CDR1 SNHLY, CDR2 FYNNEI. V dropped 6 bases and J dropped 4; count of bases not matched to a gene: 8. The CDR3 consists of 14 residues. The chain's CDR3 is CASSGRTGYYEQYF. The CDR3 DNA reads as TGTGCCAGCAGCGGTCGGACAGGGTATTACGAGCAGTACTTC.

The gene calls are TRBV5-1 and TRBJ1-2; 10 bases match TRBD1. V dropped 0 bases and J dropped 4; count of bases not matched to a gene: 6. This CDR3 is 16 amino acids long. Germline V CDR1 and CDR2: SGHRS, YFSETQ. The CDR3 loop is CASSLETGGLVYGYTF. The CDR3 coding sequence is TGCGCCAGCAGCTTGGAGACAGGGGGCTTGGTCTATGGCTACACCTTC.

The rearrangement uses TRBV7-8 and TRBJ2-7; D is unresolved. Per germline, CDR1 SGHVS and CDR2 FQNEAQ. CDR3 size: 14 residues. The V and J ends lost 8 bases and 2 bases respectively, with 16 bases between them. CDR3 bases: TGTGCCAGCGGAAGGGCCGTTCCTACCTACGAGCAGTACTTC. Protein sequence: CASGRAVPTYEQYF.

The chain joins TRBV4-1 to TRBJ1-3; 8 bases map to TRBD1. There are 17 residues in the CDR3. J was trimmed by 3 bases and V by 1 base; bases with no gene match: 8. Germline CDR1 MGHRA, CDR2 YSYEKL. The CDR3: CASSQARTGTFGNTIYF. The CDR3 nucleotides read TGCGCCAGCAGCCAAGCCCGGACAGGGACTTTTGGAAACACCATATATTTT.

The V call is TRBV4-3, the J call TRBJ1-5; D gene unclear. Between the trimmed V and J ends, which lost 0 bases and 2 bases, there was a span of 11 bases. CDR1 and CDR2 (germline): LGHNA, YSLEER. CDR3 length: 16 amino acids. CDR3 nucleotide sequence: TGCGCCAGCAGCCAAGAGTTCGGTATCCGCAATCAGCCCCAGCATTTT. It encodes CASSQEFGIRNQPQHF.

This chain links TRBV7-6 with TRBJ2-1; 7 nucleotides align to TRBD2. The J segment lost 4 bases and the V segment lost 0 bases, leaving 6 bases of the junction unmatched. CDR3 length equals 16 residues. From germline, CDR1 is SGHVS and CDR2 FNYEAQ. CDR3: CASSLAGWEGYNEQFF. In nucleotides, the CDR3 is TGTGCCAGCAGCTTAGCGGGGTGGGAGGGGTACAATGAGCAGTTCTTC.

The chain joins TRBV9 to TRBJ2-3, with TRBD2 as a possible D gene (5 bases). Trimming took 0 bases from V and 2 from J, leaving 13 bases between them. The CDR3 sequence is 16 residues long. Per the germline V gene, CDR1 is SGDLS and CDR2 is YYNGEE. CDR3 sequence (DNA): TGTGCCAGCAGCGTAGGAAGTAGCGTTACCACAGATACGCAGTATTTT. Amino acid sequence: CASSVGSSVTTDTQYF.

This rearrangement joins TRBV28 to TRBJ1-1; a weak D match, TRBD1 (6 bases). This CDR3 has 12 residues. CDR1 and CDR2 from the germline V gene are MDHEN and SYDVKM. The germline V and J ends were trimmed by 10 bases and 0 bases, with 9 bases remaining between them. The CDR3 is CANQGMNTEAFF. In DNA, the CDR3 is TGTGCCAACCAGGGGATGAACACTGAAGCTTTCTTT.

The chain joins TRBV27 to TRBJ1-1; a weak D match, TRBD1 (5 bases). Germline values: CDR1 MNHEY, CDR2 SMNVEV (reference sequence). This CDR3 has 14 residues. Trimming took off 7 bases at V and 4 bases at J, with 16 bases between the two ends. CDR3 sequence: CASMARQYSTEAFF. The DNA for the CDR3 is TGTGCCAGCATGGCCCGACAGTACTCCACTGAAGCTTTCTTT.

This clone was found a few times. J is TRBJ2-1 and V is TRBV27; 7 positions match TRBD2. Germline V gene lookup returns CDR1 MNHEY and CDR2 SMNVEV (reference sequence). The CDR3 has 14 residues. Trimming cost V 5 bases and J 3 bases; bases outside gene matches: 4. The CDR3 loop is CASSPLAHYNEQFF. The CDR3 bases are TGTGCCAGCAGTCCACTAGCGCACTACAATGAGCAGTTCTTC.

V gene TRBV7-6 combines with J gene TRBJ2-5, with D possibly being TRBD2 (6 bases). In germline, CDR1 is SGHVS, CDR2 FNYEAQ. V dropped 5 bases and J dropped 5 bases, with 27 bases sitting between them. There are 18 residues in the CDR3. The CDR3 DNA is TGTGCCAGCAGCCTGCGGGGACCCAGGAGAATAGTGGTGGAGACCCAGTACTTC. This gives the protein CASSLRGPRRIVVETQYF. Based on the CDR3 plus reference TRBV7-6 and TRBJ2-5, the full variable domain is GAGVSQSPRYKVTKRGQDVALRCDPISGHVSLYWYRQALGQGPEFLTYFNYEAQQDKSGLPNDRFSAERPEGSISTLTIQRTEQRDSAMYRCASSLRGPRRIVVETQYFGPGTRLLVL.

This chain connects TRBV27 to TRBJ1-1; D gene ambiguous. The CDR3 runs 13 residues. V was pared by 3 bases and J by 4 bases, with 9 bases between. CDR1 and CDR2 from the germline V gene are MNHEY and SMNVEV (reference sequence). The CDR3 here is CASSFLVGTEAFF. The CDR3 coding sequence is TGTGCCAGCAGTTTTTTGGTGGGCACTGAAGCTTTCTTT.

The CDR3 DNA follows: TGTGCCAGCAGTTGGATGCCGCGAGCTAACTATGGCTACACCTTC. Its translation is CASSWMPRANYGYTF. The chain uses TRBV28 and TRBJ1-2; no definite D call. V lost 4 bases and J 0 bases, leaving 12 bases between the germline ends. Germline assignment: CDR1 MDHEN and CDR2 SYDVKM. The CDR3 runs to 15 residues.

This clone appeared a single time. The rearrangement joins TRBV27 to TRBJ2-1, with TRBD2 identical over 8 bases. The junction had 9 bases not matched to a gene; V was cut back by 8 bases and J by 3 bases. Germline values: CDR1 MNHEY, CDR2 SMNVEV (reference sequence). The CDR3 contains 15 residues. CDR3 sequence: CASSSAAGVYNEQFF. CDR3 in DNA: TGTGCCAGCTCATCCGCAGCGGGAGTCTACAATGAGCAGTTCTTC.

This clone was found a few times. The rearrangement links TRBV6-5 to TRBJ1-1; 12 nucleotides align to TRBD1. V dropped 6 bases and J dropped 1; count of bases not matched to a gene: 3. CDR1 and CDR2 (germline): MNHEY, SVGAGI. The CDR3 length is 15 residues. The CDR3: CASRGQGAGNTEAFF. The CDR3, as DNA: TGTGCCAGCAGGGGACAGGGGGCGGGGAACACTGAAGCTTTCTTT.

The chain links TRBV6-5 to TRBJ2-1; D is unclear. The germline CDR1 and CDR2 sequences are MNHEY and SVGAGI. This CDR3 has 14 amino acids. Trimming cost V 0 bases and J 9 bases, with 12 bases left between them. The CDR3 sequence is CASSYSISGFEQFF. In DNA form, the CDR3 reads TGTGCCAGCAGTTACTCGATTTCCGGTTTTGAGCAGTTCTTC.

The genes are TRBV10-3 and TRBJ1-1; D is perhaps TRBD1 (5 bases). V was pared by 6 bases and J by 0 bases, with 11 bases between. The CDR3 sequence is 14 residues long. Germline V gene sequence: CDR1 ENHRY, CDR2 SYGVKD. CDR3: CAIRTRQMNTEAFF. The DNA of the CDR3 is TGTGCCATCAGAACAAGACAGATGAACACTGAAGCTTTCTTT.

This clone was detected a few times. This rearrangement joins TRBV19 to TRBJ1-5, with D unclear. Trimming took off 3 bases at V and 8 bases at J, with 8 bases between the two ends. Germline values: CDR1 LNHDA, CDR2 SQIVND (reference sequence). This CDR3 has 12 residues. The CDR3 region has the DNA TGTGCCAGTAGTATTTCAGAAAAGCCCCAGCATTTT. This gives the protein CASSISEKPQHF.

The chain combines TRBV5-1 with TRBJ2-7; the D gene is possibly TRBD2 (6 bases). The CDR3 consists of 14 residues. Germline V gene sequence: CDR1 SGHRS, CDR2 YFSETQ. Trimming pared 5 bases from V and 2 bases from J, leaving 14 bases between. The CDR3, as DNA: TGCGCCAGCAGTCAAGGGACTTTCACCTACGAGCAGTACTTC. Amino acids: CASSQGTFTYEQYF.